This T cell receptor (beta chain) was observed in a study of blood T cell repertoires in COVID-19. This table comes from immunoSEQ multiplex PCR, and its TCRdb copy is limited to in-frame clones, with some not included. The sample holds about 200,000 clones; more than 75% are singletons and the top ten take around 4.9%. This clone is a singleton in its sample. This CDR3 has 12 amino acids. Trimming pared 4 bases from V and 7 bases from J, leaving 5 bases between. Germline lookup yields CDR1 MNHEY and CDR2 SVGAGI. J is TRBJ1-6 and V is TRBV6-5, with D unclear. The receptor's source is an elderly woman with acute or convalescent COVID-19. The sequencing input was peripheral blood. The CDR3 sequence: CASSFPNSPLHF. CDR3 nucleotides: TGTGCCAGCAGTTTTCCGAATTCACCCCTCCACTTT.